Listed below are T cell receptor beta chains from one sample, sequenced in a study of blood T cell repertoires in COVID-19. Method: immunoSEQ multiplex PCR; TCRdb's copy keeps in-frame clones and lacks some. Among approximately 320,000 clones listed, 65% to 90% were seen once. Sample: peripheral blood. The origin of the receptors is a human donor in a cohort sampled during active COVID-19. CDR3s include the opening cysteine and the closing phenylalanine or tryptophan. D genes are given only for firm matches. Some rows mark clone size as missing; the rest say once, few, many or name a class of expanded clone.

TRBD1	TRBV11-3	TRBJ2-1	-	TGTGCCAGCAGCTCCAGGTGGGACAGGGGTGAGAATGAGCAGTTCTTC	CASSSRWDRGENEQFF
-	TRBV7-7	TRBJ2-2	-	TGTGCCAGCAGCTCTACGGTTGGCGGGGAGCTGTTTTTT	CASSSTVGGELFF
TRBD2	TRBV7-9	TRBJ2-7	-	TGTGCCAGCAGCTTGGGAGGGGAAGGGTACTACGAGCAGTACTTC	CASSLGGEGYYEQYF
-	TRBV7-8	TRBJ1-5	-	TGTGCCAGCAGCCCATCTAGGGGTAGCAATCAGCCCCAGCATTTT	CASSPSRGSNQPQHF
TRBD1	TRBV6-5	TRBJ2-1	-	TGTGCCAGCAGTTACAGGGACAGTTCCTACAATGAGCAGTTCTTC	CASSYRDSSYNEQFF
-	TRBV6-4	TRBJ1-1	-	TGTGCCAGCAGTGTCGGCAGAGGAACTGAAGCTTTCTTT	CASSVGRGTEAFF
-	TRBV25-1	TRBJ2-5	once	TGTGCCAGCAGCCCAGATGAAAAAGAGACCCAGTACTTC	CASSPDEKETQYF
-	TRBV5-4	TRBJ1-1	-	TGTGCCAGCAGCAAGGGAGACACTGAAGCTTTCTTT	CASSKGDTEAFF
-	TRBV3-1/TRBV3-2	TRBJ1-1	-	TGTGCCAGCAGCCAAACCAGGGAGGAGAATTTCTTT	CASSQTREENFF
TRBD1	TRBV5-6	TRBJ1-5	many	TGTGCCAGCAGCACCGGGACAGCTCAGCCCCAGCATTTT	CASSTGTAQPQHF
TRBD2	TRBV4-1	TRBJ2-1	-	TGCGCCAGCAGCCAAGATAGAGTTACGGGGGGGAACAATGAGCAGTTCTTC	CASSQDRVTGGNNEQFF
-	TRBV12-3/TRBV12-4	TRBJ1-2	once	TGTGCCAGCAGTCGACCCCGAGGTGGCTACACCTTC	CASSRPRGGYTF
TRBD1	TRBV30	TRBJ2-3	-	TGTGCCTGGAGGGGACAGGGTGGGGGCAGTTATACGCAGTATTTT	CAWRGQGGGSYTQYF
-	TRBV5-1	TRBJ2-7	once	TGCGCCAGCAGCTTGGGGCAGGGTATGAACGGCTACGAGCAGTACTTC	CASSLGQGMNGYEQYF